The T cell receptor beta chain under discussion was sequenced for a study of blood T cell repertoires in COVID-19 (dated by TCRdb to about 2020). In the study overall: Samples covering the acute and convalescent phases of COVID-19 were provided by collaborators in the United States, Italy and Spain. The material from the prospective study consisted of cDNA or gDNA derived from T cells, B-cell-depleted T cells, or PBMCs. Subjects who had been exposed to COVID-19, were actively infected with it, or had recovered from it provided the deeply sampled blood TCRbeta repertoires that made up the dataset. The repertoires were released in a freely available public database intended as a resource for research on the immune response to SARS-CoV-2. The samples were drawn from the first 160 participants of the ongoing ImmuneRACE study and from 950 to 1,500 subjects provided by 6 global collaborators. Sample metadata almost always included a de-identified subject ID, COVID-19 status, age in years and sex. Where available, HLA class I and class II types were obtained from metadata supplied by the sample provider rather than from assay-based typing.

V and J are truncated by 7 bases and 5 bases respectively, leaving an intervening sequence of 18 bases. Spanning cysteine to phenylalanine, the CDR3 consists of 15 amino acids. Only the CDR3 portion is preserved as DNA: 45 bases, with reading frame beginning at the first base. As encoded in the germline V gene (reference sequence), CDR1 is WNHNN while CDR2 is SYGVQD. Study-wide conclusions, independent of this receptor: The quantity of clinical and demographic metadata differed by source and by participant and was supplied without curation.

TCRbeta CDR3 regions were amplified from genomic DNA using the immunoSEQ Assay, a bias-controlled multiplex PCR. The authors' pipeline ran thus. Within the assay, amplification of reference gene primers was used to estimate how many nucleated cells each sample contained. Sequence reads were collapsed and filtered to measure the absolute abundance of every unique TCRbeta CDR3 rearrangement. For each sample, productive Simpson clonality was calculated by taking the square root of Simpson's diversity index across productive rearrangements. In its TCRdb copy, this immuneACCESS table keeps in-frame sequences only and misses some clones. Where compared with another copy, unresolved V genes explain less than half of these, and the others have no known cause. The V and J calls and clone size are taken from that table; D and trimming were inferred from the DNA. The sample contains under 350,000 clones, around nine tenths of them found a single time. Of the sample, roughly 3% falls within the top ten clones.

A remark on this clone: There is no known antigen for this receptor. Within one base of it there is no much larger clone, and no base qualities were kept.

Participants in the prospective study were enrolled through a virtual design, were aged roughly 18 to 100 years, and lived in 20 to 30 United States geographic areas. In the prospective study, participants were assigned to cohorts based on the clinical history participants reported in a screening survey and a study questionnaire. ImmuneRACE Cohort 3 recovered participants were defined by two consecutive negative NP/OP PCR tests, healthcare professional clearance, or symptom resolution. Each participant in the prospective study had whole blood, serum and a nasopharyngeal or oropharyngeal swab collected by mobile phlebotomists. Participants in the prospective study had the option to provide additional blood draws and questionnaires over a roughly 2-month period. Before DNA extraction, blood samples from the prospective study were shipped at room temperature or frozen.

The chain employs TRBV10-1 and TRBJ1-5, with a weak D call of TRBD1 (6 bases match). The receptor was derived from a woman aged 18-30 years who had recovered from COVID-19. Sequences were obtained from PBMCs or T cells enriched from blood (not recorded which). The sequence in DNA is TGCGCCAGCAACATGAAGGGGGTATTAGATCAGCCCCAGCATTTT. It encodes CASNMKGVLDQPQHF.